This paragraph covers one TCR beta chain sequence. TCRdb reworked the 5' RACE reads into one entry per CDR3 protein, no DNA. Recorded for this sample: roughly 430,000 distinct CDR3 sequences. These data come from a study of T cells expressing NK-cell markers. The CDR3 covers 16 residues. The germline CDR1 and CDR2 sequences are MNHEY and SVGAGI. The chain employs TRBV6-5 and TRBJ1-4. The TCR was taken from a woman between 18 and 69 years old in good health. The material sequenced was blood T cells: a sorted CD56 or NKG2C T cell subset, CD4+ or CD8+ T cells, or bulk PBMC T cells (not recorded which). CDR3 region: CASSYGIRIANEKLFF.